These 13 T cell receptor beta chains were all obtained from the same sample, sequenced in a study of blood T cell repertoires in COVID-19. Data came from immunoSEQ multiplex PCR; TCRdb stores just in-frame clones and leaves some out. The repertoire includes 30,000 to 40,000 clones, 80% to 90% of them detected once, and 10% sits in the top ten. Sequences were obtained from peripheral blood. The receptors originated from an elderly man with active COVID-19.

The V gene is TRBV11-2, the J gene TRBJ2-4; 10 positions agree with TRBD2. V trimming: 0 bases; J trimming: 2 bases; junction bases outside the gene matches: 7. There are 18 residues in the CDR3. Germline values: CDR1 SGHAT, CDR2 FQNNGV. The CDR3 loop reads CASSLEFLAGVPKNIQYF. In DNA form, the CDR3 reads TGTGCCAGCAGCTTAGAATTTCTAGCGGGAGTTCCCAAAAACATTCAGTACTTC.

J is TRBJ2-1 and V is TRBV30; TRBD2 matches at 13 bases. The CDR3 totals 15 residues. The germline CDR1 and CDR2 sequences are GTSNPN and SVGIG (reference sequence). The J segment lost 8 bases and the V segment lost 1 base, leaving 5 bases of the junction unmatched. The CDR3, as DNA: TGTGCCTGGAGTGGCCGGACTAGCGGGAGCTATGAGCAGTTCTTC. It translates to CAWSGRTSGSYEQFF.

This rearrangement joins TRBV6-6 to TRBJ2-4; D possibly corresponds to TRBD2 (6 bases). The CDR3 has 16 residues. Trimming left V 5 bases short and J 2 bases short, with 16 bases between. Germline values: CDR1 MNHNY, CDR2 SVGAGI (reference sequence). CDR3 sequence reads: CASSPRPGDTKNIQYF. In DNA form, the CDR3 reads TGTGCCAGCAGTCCAAGACCGGGGGATACCAAAAACATTCAGTACTTC.

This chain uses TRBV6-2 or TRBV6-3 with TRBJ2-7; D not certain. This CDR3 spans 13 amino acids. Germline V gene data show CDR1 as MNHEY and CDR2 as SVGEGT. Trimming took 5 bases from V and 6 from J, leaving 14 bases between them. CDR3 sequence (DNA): TGTGCCAGCAGTATTTATACTACTTCCGAGCAGTACTTC. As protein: CASSIYTTSEQYF.

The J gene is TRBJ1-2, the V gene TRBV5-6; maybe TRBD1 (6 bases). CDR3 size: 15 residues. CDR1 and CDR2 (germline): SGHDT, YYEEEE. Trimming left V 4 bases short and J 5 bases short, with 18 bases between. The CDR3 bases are TGTGCCAGCAGCCCAGGGACACAGTCGGGGTATGGCTACACCTTC. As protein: CASSPGTQSGYGYTF.

The CDR3 loop reads CASSSRGWGTGAENEQFF. CDR3 sequence (DNA): TGTGCCAGCAGCTCTAGGGGTTGGGGGACAGGGGCGGAAAATGAGCAGTTCTTC. The genes are TRBV7-2 and TRBJ2-1; 10 bases are a match to TRBD1. This CDR3 region has 18 residues. The V gene end was trimmed by 4 bases and the J gene end by 7 bases; junction bases not matched to a gene: 16. Germline V gene lookup returns CDR1 SGHTA and CDR2 FQGNSA.

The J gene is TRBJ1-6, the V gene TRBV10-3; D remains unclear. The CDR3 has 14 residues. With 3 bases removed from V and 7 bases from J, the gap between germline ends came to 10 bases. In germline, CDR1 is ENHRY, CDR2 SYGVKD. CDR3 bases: TGTGCCATCAGTGAAGTTAGGAGAAATTCACCCCTCCACTTT. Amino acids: CAISEVRRNSPLHF.

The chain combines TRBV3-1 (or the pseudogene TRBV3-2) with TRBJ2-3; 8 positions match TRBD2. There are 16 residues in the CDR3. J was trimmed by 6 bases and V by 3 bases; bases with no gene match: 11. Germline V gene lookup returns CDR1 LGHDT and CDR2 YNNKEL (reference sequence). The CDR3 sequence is CASSQPLAGLGDTQYF. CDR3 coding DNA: TGTGCCAGCAGCCAGCCCCTAGCGGGCTTAGGGGATACGCAGTATTTT.

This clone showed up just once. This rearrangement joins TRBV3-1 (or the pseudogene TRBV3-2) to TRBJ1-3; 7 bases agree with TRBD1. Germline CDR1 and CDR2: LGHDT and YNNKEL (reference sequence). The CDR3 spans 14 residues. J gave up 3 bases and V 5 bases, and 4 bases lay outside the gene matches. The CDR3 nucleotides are TGTGCCAGCAGCACACGACAGGGTGGAAACACCATATATTTT. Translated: CASSTRQGGNTIYF.

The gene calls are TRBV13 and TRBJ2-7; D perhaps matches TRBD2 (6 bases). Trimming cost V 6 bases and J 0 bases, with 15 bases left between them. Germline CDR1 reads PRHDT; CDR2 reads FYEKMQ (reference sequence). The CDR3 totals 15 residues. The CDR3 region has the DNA TGTGCCAGCAGTACACTAGCTGAAAGCTCCTACGAGCAGTACTTC. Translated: CASSTLAESSYEQYF.

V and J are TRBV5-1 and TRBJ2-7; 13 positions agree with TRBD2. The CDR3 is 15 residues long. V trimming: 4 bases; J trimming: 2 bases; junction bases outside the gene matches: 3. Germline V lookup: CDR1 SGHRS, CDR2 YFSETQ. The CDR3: CASSGGTSGTYEQYF. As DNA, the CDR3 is TGCGCCAGCAGCGGGGGGACTAGCGGGACCTACGAGCAGTACTTC.

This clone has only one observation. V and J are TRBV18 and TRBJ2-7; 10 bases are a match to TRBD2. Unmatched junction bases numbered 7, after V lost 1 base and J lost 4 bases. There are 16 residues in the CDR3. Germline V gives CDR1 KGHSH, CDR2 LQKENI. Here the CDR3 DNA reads TGTGCCAGCTCACCACGGCTAGCGGGAGATAAATACGAGCAGTACTTC. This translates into CASSPRLAGDKYEQYF.

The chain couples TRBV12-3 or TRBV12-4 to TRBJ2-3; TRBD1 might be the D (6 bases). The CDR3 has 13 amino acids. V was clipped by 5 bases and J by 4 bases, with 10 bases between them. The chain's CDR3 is CASSTRGADTQYF. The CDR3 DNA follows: TGTGCCAGCAGTACCAGGGGTGCAGATACGCAGTATTTT.